What follows describes a single T cell receptor (beta chain). This clone is a singleton in its sample. Which antigen it targets is not known. No base quality values were provided; no much bigger clone lies one nucleotide off. Whole blood was collected in K2EDTA tubes by collaborating institutions according to the institutions' own protocols. For TCRbeta analysis, collaborators shipped samples as frozen whole blood, isolated PBMCs, or DNA extracted from either of those sample types. This sample is drawn from a study of blood T cell repertoires in COVID-19 (dated by TCRdb to the early 2020s). As for the study more broadly: Samples covering the acute and convalescent phases of COVID-19 were provided by collaborators in the United States, Italy and Spain. The repertoires were released in a freely available public database intended as a resource for research on the immune response to SARS-CoV-2. The dataset comprised deeply sampled blood TCRbeta repertoires from subjects exposed to, actively infected with, or recovered from COVID-19. Where available, HLA class I and class II types were taken from metadata supplied by the sample provider and were not determined by assay-based typing. The samples were drawn from two sources: the first 160 participants of the ongoing ImmuneRACE study, and approximately 1,300 subjects contributed by 6 global collaborators. The material from the prospective study consisted of cDNA or gDNA derived from T cells, B-cell-depleted T cells, or PBMCs. Sample metadata almost always included a de-identified subject ID, COVID-19 status, age in years and sex. Study-level results and caveats: The quantity of clinical and demographic metadata differed by source and by participant and was supplied without curation.

TCRbeta CDR3 regions were amplified from genomic DNA by means of the immunoSEQ Assay, a bias-controlled multiplex PCR. Processing in the source paper ran as follows. Within the assay, amplification of reference gene primers was used to estimate how many nucleated cells each sample contained. To quantify the absolute abundance of each unique TCRbeta CDR3 rearrangement, sequence reads were collapsed and filtered. For each sample, productive Simpson clonality was calculated as the square root of Simpson's diversity index over productive rearrangements. TCRdb took over this immuneACCESS table, retaining in-frame rearrangements with V and J assigned. Such tables are incomplete; in checked studies, under half of the missing clones stem from an unresolved V gene, and the remainder is unexplained. The V and J calls and clone size are taken from that table; D and trimming were inferred from the DNA. Here the sample has around 100,000 clones; about nine tenths occur a single time. Jointly, the top ten make up 4% to 6% of the sample.

V loses 4 bases at its end and J loses 6 bases; junction bases beyond the gene matches: 12. The germline V gene (reference sequence) provides CDR1 SEHNR and CDR2 FQNEAQ. The CDR3 covers 16 residues, taking in both the cysteine and the phenylalanine. Here the CDR3 DNA is all that survives: 48 bases in frame from base 1. The chain links TRBV7-9 with TRBJ2-3; TRBD2 lines up with 8 middle nucleotides. This TCR came from a man between 50 and 59 years old with acute or convalescent COVID-19. Sequenced material: peripheral blood. CDR3 protein: CASSSAFGAGADTQYF. The nucleotides are TGTGCCAGCAGCTCCGCTTTTGGAGCGGGAGCTGATACGCAGTATTTT.